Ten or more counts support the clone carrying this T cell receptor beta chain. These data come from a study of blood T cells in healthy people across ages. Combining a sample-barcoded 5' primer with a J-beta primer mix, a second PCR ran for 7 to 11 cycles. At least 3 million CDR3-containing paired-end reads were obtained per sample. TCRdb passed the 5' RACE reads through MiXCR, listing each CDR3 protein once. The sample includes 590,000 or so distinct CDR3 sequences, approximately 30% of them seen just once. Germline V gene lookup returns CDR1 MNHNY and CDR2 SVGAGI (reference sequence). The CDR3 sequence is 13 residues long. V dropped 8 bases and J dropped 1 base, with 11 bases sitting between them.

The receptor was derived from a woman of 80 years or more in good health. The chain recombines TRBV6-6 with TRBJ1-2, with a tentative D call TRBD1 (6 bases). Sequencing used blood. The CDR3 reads CASGRGHNYGYTF. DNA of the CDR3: TGTGCCAGCGGCAGGGGTCATAACTATGGCTACACCTTC.